Following are 21 T cell receptor beta chains from one sample sequenced in a study of response to subunit inactivated influenza vaccine. From the RT-PCR reads, TCRdb called clonotypes with MiXCR, one entry per CDR3 protein. The sample has about 700,000 distinct CDR3 sequences, approximately 14% seen once. Source: PBMCs from blood, taken around two weeks before vaccination. The source of these receptors is a man in his forties or fifties who received an inactivated influenza vaccine.

The J gene is TRBJ2-5, the V gene TRBV2; 11 nucleotides agree with TRBD2. The CDR3 contains 16 residues. Germline values: CDR1 SNHLY, CDR2 FYNNEI. The V gene end was trimmed by 4 bases and the J gene end by 5 bases; junction bases not matched to a gene: 9. The CDR3 loop reads CASSAFSGRAVETQYF. CDR3 DNA: TGTGCCAGCAGTGCCTTTAGCGGGAGGGCCGTGGAGACCCAGTACTTC.

This sequence joins TRBV4-3 and TRBJ2-5; unclear D gene. The CDR3 spans 16 residues. CDR1 and CDR2 from the germline V gene are LGHNA and YSLEER. V lost 0 bases, J lost 2 bases, and 13 bases lay in between. CDR3 coding DNA: TGCGCCAGCAGCCAAGACGCGTGGGCTAGGCAAGAGACCCAGTACTTC. It specifies CASSQDAWARQETQYF.

The sample holds a few counts of this clonotype. The chain carries TRBV7-8 and TRBJ2-1; the D gene is possibly TRBD2 (6 bases). This CDR3 contains 13 residues. The V end was cut by 1 base, the J end by 10 bases, with 11 bases between. Germline V lookup: CDR1 SGHVS, CDR2 FQNEAQ. The CDR3 loop is CASSLVREREQFF. The DNA for the CDR3 is TGTGCCAGCAGCTTAGTGCGGGAACGGGAGCAGTTCTTC.

This clonotype was recorded a few times. V usage is TRBV6-2 or TRBV6-3 and J usage is TRBJ1-1; D is unclear. The germline gives CDR1 MNHEY, CDR2 SVGEGT. V lost 5 bases, J lost 1 base, and 11 bases lay in between. The CDR3 is 14 residues long. CDR3 sequence reads: CASSIHQPNTEAFF. The CDR3 nucleotides read TGTGCCAGCAGTATACACCAACCGAACACTGAAGCTTTCTTT.

The chain joins TRBV6-2 or TRBV6-3 to TRBJ2-7, with 7 bases lining up with TRBD1. Per the germline V gene, CDR1 is MNHEY and CDR2 is SVGEGT. This CDR3 is built from 15 residues. The V gene end was trimmed by 7 bases and the J gene end by 0 bases; junction bases not matched to a gene: 9. The DNA for the CDR3 is TGTGCCAGCAATTTTCGTCGGGACAGCTCCTACGAGCAGTACTTC. Translation: CASNFRRDSSYEQYF.

The chain has TRBV6-1 and TRBJ2-7, with 7 bases matching TRBD1. There are 15 residues in the CDR3. Germline-derived CDR1 and CDR2 are MNHNS and SASEGT. The ends lost 6 bases at V and 7 bases at J; junction bases unmatched: 15. The CDR3 nucleotides are TGTGCCAGCAGAATCGGGGACAGCCTGTCGGTGGAGCAGTACTTC. This translates into CASRIGDSLSVEQYF.

The J gene is TRBJ2-2, the V gene TRBV20-1, with 7 bases that match TRBD2. This CDR3 contains 15 residues. Per the germline V gene, CDR1 is DFQATT and CDR2 is SNEGSKA (reference sequence). The ends lost 3 bases at V and 1 base at J; junction bases unmatched: 5. The CDR3 protein is CSARGTSENTGELFF. CDR3 sequence (DNA): TGCAGTGCTAGGGGTACTAGCGAGAACACCGGGGAGCTGTTTTTT.

The sample holds many counts of this clonotype. The chain carries TRBV29-1 and TRBJ1-2, with a possible D match to TRBD1 (5 bases). There are 12 residues in the CDR3. The V gene's germline CDR1 is SQVTM and CDR2 ANQGSEA. Between the trimmed V and J ends, which lost 7 bases and 4 bases, there was a span of 13 bases. The chain's CDR3 is CSASGGIYGYTF. The CDR3 DNA sequence: TGCAGCGCCTCGGGGGGGATCTATGGCTACACCTTC.

This clonotype was counted between two and nine times. This chain connects TRBV6-2 or TRBV6-3 to TRBJ1-4; D is unresolved. The CDR3 length is 15 residues. CDR1 is MNHEY and CDR2 is SVGEGT in the germline V gene. V shed 0 bases and J shed 4 bases, with 9 bases lying between them. Written as DNA, the CDR3 is TGTGCCAGCAGTTACTCGGGATCGAATAATGAAAAACTGTTTTTT. Translating it yields CASSYSGSNNEKLFF.

This clonotype was seen at least ten times. The chain couples TRBV3-1 to TRBJ2-5; no clear D gene. Germline V CDR1 and CDR2: LGHDT, YNNKEL (reference sequence). V was cut by 3 bases and J by 4 bases, with 6 bases left in between. The CDR3 sequence is 12 residues long. As DNA, the CDR3 is TGTGCCAGCAGCCACCGGGTAGAGACCCAGTACTTC. Its protein is CASSHRVETQYF.

At least ten counts were recorded for this clonotype. The genes are TRBV27 and TRBJ2-7; D not certain. Deletions cut 5 bases from V and 6 bases from J, with 20 bases between. The CDR3 consists of 15 residues. Germline V lookup: CDR1 MNHEY, CDR2 SMNVEV (reference sequence). The chain's CDR3 is CASSPLVMGFGEQYF. For the CDR3, the DNA is TGTGCCAGCAGTCCCCTGGTGATGGGGTTCGGCGAGCAGTACTTC.

This clonotype was observed a few times. V is TRBV7-3 and J is TRBJ2-3, with D possibly TRBD1 on 6 matching bases. The CDR3 has 16 residues. V gave up 5 bases and J gave up 3 bases, with 18 bases separating them. The germline V gene has CDR1 SGHTA and CDR2 FQGTGA. CDR3 coding DNA: TGTGCCAGCAGCGCAGGGGACGGTAGAAGGACAGATACGCAGTATTTT. Protein: CASSAGDGRRTDTQYF.

This clonotype was recorded a few times. The V and J genes are TRBV6-2 or TRBV6-3 and TRBJ1-5, with 7 bases identical to TRBD1. Unmatched junction bases numbered 12, after V lost 2 bases and J lost 2 bases. The germline gives CDR1 MNHEY, CDR2 SVGEGT. The CDR3 has 18 amino acids. The CDR3, as DNA: TGTGCCAGCAGTTACCCCCTGACAGGGATGGGACGCAATCAGCCCCAGCATTTT. Translated, it gives CASSYPLTGMGRNQPQHF.

As concerns this clonotype: The final CDR3 position lacks the conserved phenylalanine or tryptophan, pointing to a likely read error. The chain combines TRBV3-1 with TRBJ2-1; 8 bases align to TRBD2. Germline CDR1 is LGHDT and CDR2 is YNNKEL (reference sequence). CDR3 length equals 14 residues. V was pared by 0 bases and J by 9 bases, with 4 bases of the junction left unmatched. In nucleotides, the CDR3 is TGTGCCAGCAGCCAAGAAGGCACTAGCGGTGAGCAGTTCTTG. It is translated as CASSQEGTSGEQFL.

The chain combines TRBV2 with TRBJ2-5; TRBD1 matches at 9 bases. From germline, CDR1 is SNHLY and CDR2 FYNNEI. J gave up 2 bases and V 6 bases, and 7 bases lay outside the gene matches. The CDR3 is made up of 15 amino acids. The CDR3 region has the DNA TGTGCCAGCAGCAAGGACAGGGGAGGACAAGAGACCCAGTACTTC. This codes for CASSKDRGGQETQYF.

CDR3: CSVIAGGGETQYF. Here the CDR3 DNA reads TGCAGCGTCATAGCGGGGGGGGGAGAGACCCAGTACTTC. The chain carries TRBV29-1 and TRBJ2-5, with 11 bases fitting TRBD2. Trimming at V came to 6 bases and at J to 4 bases, leaving 4 bases not matched to a gene. CDR3 size: 13 residues. Germline CDR1 and CDR2: SQVTM and ANQGSEA. The complete variable domain, with remaining parts taken from reference TRBV29-1 and TRBJ2-5, reads SAVISQKPSRDICQRGTSLTIQCQVDSQVTMMFWYRQQPGQSLTLIATANQGSEATYESGFVIDKFPISRPNLTFSTLTVSNMSPEDSSIYLCSVIAGGGETQYFGPGTRLLVL.

This clonotype was picked up a small number of times. V usage is TRBV4-3 and J usage is TRBJ2-3, with D uncertain. In germline, CDR1 is LGHNA, CDR2 YSLEER. With 0 bases removed from V and 1 base from J, the gap between germline ends came to 8 bases. The CDR3 runs to 15 residues. The CDR3 sequence: CASSQEAVRTDTQYF. The DNA of the CDR3 is TGCGCCAGCAGCCAAGAGGCGGTACGCACAGATACGCAGTATTTT.

The chain is built from TRBV15 and TRBJ1-1; the D is unclear. This CDR3 contains 12 residues. V was shortened by 6 bases and J by 10 bases, with 15 bases between the two germline ends. The V gene's germline CDR1 is LNHNV and CDR2 YYDKDF (reference sequence). The DNA of the CDR3 is TGTGCCACCAGTCCAAGGCCCCCTCGAGCTTTCTTT. Translation: CATSPRPPRAFF.

The chain is built from TRBV6-5 and TRBJ2-1; TRBD2 aligns across 10 bases. This CDR3 is built from 16 residues. J gave up 5 bases and V 6 bases, and 10 bases lay outside the gene matches. Per the germline V gene, CDR1 is MNHEY and CDR2 is SVGAGI. The CDR3 sequence is CASRKSGGAFDNEQFF. For the CDR3, the DNA is TGTGCCAGCAGAAAAAGCGGGGGGGCCTTTGACAATGAGCAGTTCTTC.

The chain has TRBV15 and TRBJ2-4, with 11 positions matching TRBD2. This CDR3 is built from 21 residues. The ends lost 1 base at V and 0 bases at J; junction bases unmatched: 14. Germline lookup yields CDR1 LNHNV and CDR2 YYDKDF (reference sequence). DNA of the CDR3: TGTGCCACCAGCAGAGGAATTTTACCTAGCGGGAGGCTACTAGCCAAAAACATTCAGTACTTC. Protein sequence: CATSRGILPSGRLLAKNIQYF.

The rearrangement joins TRBV11-2 to TRBJ2-7, with D perhaps being TRBD1 or TRBD2 (5 bases each). The germline V gene encodes CDR1 SGHAT and CDR2 FQNNGV. Between the trimmed V and J ends, which lost 5 bases and 2 bases, there was a span of 22 bases. The CDR3 spans 17 residues. DNA of the CDR3: TGTGCCAGCAGCCCAGTCCGGAGTCCGGGACGCGCCTACGAGCAGTACTTC. Protein sequence: CASSPVRSPGRAYEQYF. Looking up the rest from reference TRBV11-2 and TRBJ2-7 gives the full variable domain: EAGVAQSPRYKIIEKRQSVAFWCNPISGHATLYWYQQILGQGPKLLIQFQNNGVVDDSQLPKDRFSAERLKGVDSTLKIQPAKLEDSAVYLCASSPVRSPGRAYEQYFGPGTRLTVT.